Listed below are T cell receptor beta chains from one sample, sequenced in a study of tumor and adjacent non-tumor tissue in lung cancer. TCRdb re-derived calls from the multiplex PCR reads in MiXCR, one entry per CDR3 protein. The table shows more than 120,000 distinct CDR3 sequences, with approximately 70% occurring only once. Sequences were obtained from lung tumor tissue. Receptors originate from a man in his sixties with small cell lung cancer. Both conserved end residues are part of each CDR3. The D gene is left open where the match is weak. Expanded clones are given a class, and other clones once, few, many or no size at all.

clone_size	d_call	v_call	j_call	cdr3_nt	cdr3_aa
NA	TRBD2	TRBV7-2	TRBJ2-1	TGTGCCAGCAGCTTAGGCGGGGGGGCTTACAATGAGCAGTTCTTC	CASSLGGGAYNEQFF
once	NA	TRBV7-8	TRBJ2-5	TGTGCCAGGAACCCTTCATCGGATTGGAGGTCGCGGGAGACCCAGTACTTC	CARNPSSDWRSRETQYF
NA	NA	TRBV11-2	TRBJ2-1	TGTGCCAGCAGCTACCGGGATAGGGGGAATGAGCAGCTCTTC	CASSYRDRGNEQLF
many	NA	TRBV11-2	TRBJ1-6	TGTGCCAGCAGCTTAGTGAATTCACCCCTCCACTTT	CASSLVNSPLHF
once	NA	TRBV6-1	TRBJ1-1	TGCGCCAGCAATGATGCGGAAGCAGGCTACATGAACACTGAAGCTTTCTTT	CASNDAEAGYMNTEAFF
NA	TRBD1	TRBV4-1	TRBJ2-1	TGCGCCAGCAGCCACCGACAGGGGGACAGGGGTGAGCAGTTTTTC	CASSHRQGDRGEQFF
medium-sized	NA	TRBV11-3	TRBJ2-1	TGTGCCAGCAGCTTGGACGGCAGACTTCATTACAATGAGCAGTTCTTC	CASSLDGRLHYNEQFF
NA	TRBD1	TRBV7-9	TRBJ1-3	TGTGCCAGCAGCCACCAACTGGGACAGGGTAGCTCACAGTCTGGAAACACCATATATTTT	CASSHQLGQGSSQSGNTIYF
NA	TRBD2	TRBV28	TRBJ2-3	TGTGCCAGCAGTGGGGGACTAGGGGCCCTGGATACGCAGTATTTT	CASSGGLGALDTQYF
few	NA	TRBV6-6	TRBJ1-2	TGTGCCAGCAGTTCGACGGACGCCTCCTATGGCTACACCTTC	CASSSTDASYGYTF
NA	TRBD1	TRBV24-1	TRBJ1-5	TGTGCCACCAGTGCCGCGGACAGGGGGAGCAATCAGCCCCAGCATTTT	CATSAADRGSNQPQHF
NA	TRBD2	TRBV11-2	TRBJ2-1	TGTGCCAGCAACTGGACTAGCGGGAGCGATGTGCAGCTCTTC	CASNWTSGSDVQLF
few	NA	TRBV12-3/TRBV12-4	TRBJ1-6	TGTGCCAGCAGCAGCAGGGGAAATTCACCCCTCCACTTT	CASSSRGNSPLHF
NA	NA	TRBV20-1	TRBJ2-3	TGCAGTGTTCGATTGTCCGATACGCAGTATTTT	CSVRLSDTQYF
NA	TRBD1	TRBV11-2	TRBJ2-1	TGTGACAGCAGCTTATGGGACAGGGCGGCCTTGGGGCAGTTATTC	CDSSLWDRAALGQLF
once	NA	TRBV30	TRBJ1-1	TGTGCCTCCACACCCCCTGAGTTCGACACTGAAGCTTTCTTT	CASTPPEFDTEAFF
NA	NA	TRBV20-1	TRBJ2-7	TGCAGTGCTTCAGGGGGGCATTTCAGCTCCTACAAGCAGTACTTC	CSASGGHFSSYKQYF
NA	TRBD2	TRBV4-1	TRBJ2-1	TGCACCAGCAGCTCTAGCGGGGAGAGGCATGAGCAGTTCTTC	CTSSSSGERHEQFF
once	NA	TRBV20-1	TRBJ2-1	TGCAGTGCTAGAGATGTTGCGGTAGTTGTATACAATGAGCAGTTCTTC	CSARDVAVVVYNEQFF
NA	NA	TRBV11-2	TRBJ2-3	TGTGCCAGCAGACAACAGGGTACAGATACGCAGTATTTT	CASRQQGTDTQYF
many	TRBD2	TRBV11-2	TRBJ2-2	TGTGCCAGCAGCTTAGATGCGGTGGGTAGCGGGAACGCCGGGGAGCTGTTTTTT	CASSLDAVGSGNAGELFF
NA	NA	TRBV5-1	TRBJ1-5	TGCGCCAACAGCTTGGACGGTTCCACCGGGGAACCCCAGCACTTT	CANSLDGSTGEPQHF
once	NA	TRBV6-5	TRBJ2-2	TGTGCCAGCAGTCTACGAAGGGGGAGGCTGTTTTTT	CASSLRRGRLFF
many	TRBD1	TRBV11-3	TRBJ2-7	TGTGCCAGCAGCTTAGGGGGACAGGACGCTTTCTCCTACGAGCAGTACTTC	CASSLGGQDAFSYEQYF
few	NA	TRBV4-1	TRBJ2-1	TGCGCCACCAGCCAAGATACCGACAATGAGCAGTTCTTC	CATSQDTDNEQFF
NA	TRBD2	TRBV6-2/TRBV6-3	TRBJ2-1	TGTGACAGCGGGTTAGCGGGAACCTTGCAGTTCTTC	CDSGLAGTLQFF
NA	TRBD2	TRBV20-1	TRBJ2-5	TGCAGTGCCGAAAGCGGGGGGCAGGGAAAGACCCAGTACTTC	CSAESGGQGKTQYF
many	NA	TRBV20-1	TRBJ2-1	TGCAGTGCTAGCAGGGCCCGTTCGGTAGGGAATGAGCAGTTCTTC	CSASRARSVGNEQFF
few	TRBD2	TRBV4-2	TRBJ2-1	TGTACCAGCAGCAGAACTAGCGGAGTCAACAGTGAGCAGTTCTTC	CTSSRTSGVNSEQFF
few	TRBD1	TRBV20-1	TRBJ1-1	TGCAGTGCTCCTCGCGCTGACAGGGGCCACACTGAAGCTTTCTTT	CSAPRADRGHTEAFF
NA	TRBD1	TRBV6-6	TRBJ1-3	TGTGCCAGCAGTTACTCGAGTCAGGGGGCTGGAAACACCACATATTTT	CASSYSSQGAGNTTYF
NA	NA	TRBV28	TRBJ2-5	TGTGCCAGCATTTTATTTGCTACAATAGGGGAGACCCAGTACTTC	CASILFATIGETQYF
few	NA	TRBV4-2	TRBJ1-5	TGTGCCAGCAGCCAACTAGGCAGAGATCAGCCCCAGCATTTT	CASSQLGRDQPQHF
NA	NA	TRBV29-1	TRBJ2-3	TGCAGCGTTAACTGGCCGCCGTTTACAGATACGCAGTATTTT	CSVNWPPFTDTQYF
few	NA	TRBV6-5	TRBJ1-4	TGTGCCAGCAGTAAGGTGACTAATGAAAAACTGTTTTTT	CASSKVTNEKLFF
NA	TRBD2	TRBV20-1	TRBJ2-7	TGTAGTGCTGAACCCGGGACTAGCGGGTCCTACGAGCAGTACTTC	CSAEPGTSGSYEQYF
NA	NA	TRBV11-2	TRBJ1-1	TGTGCCAACAGCTTATTACGTACCGGAGAAGCTTTCTTT	CANSLLRTGEAFF
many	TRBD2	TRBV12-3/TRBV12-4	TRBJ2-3	TGTGCCAGCAGTCCCCGAAGCGGGGAGACAGATACGCAGTATTTT	CASSPRSGETDTQYF
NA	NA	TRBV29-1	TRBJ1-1	TGCAGCGCCTCACCTTGGGATGGGTGGCTTACTGAAGCTTTCTTT	CSASPWDGWLTEAFF
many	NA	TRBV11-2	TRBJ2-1	TGTGCCAGCAGCTTATCATACGGAGATAGCGAGCAGTTCTTC	CASSLSYGDSEQFF